The 16 T cell receptor beta chains below come from one sample, sequenced in a study of graft-versus-host responses after intestinal transplantation. Data came from immunoSEQ multiplex PCR; TCRdb stores just in-frame clones and leaves some out. The sample has approximately 38,000 clones, under 85% seen once. Specimen: PBMCs, collected around 1,000 days after transplant. Receptors originate from a human patient who received an intestinal transplant, so some T cells may come from the graft donor.

The chain combines TRBV6-6 with TRBJ2-7; 8 nucleotides match TRBD1. V shed 6 bases and J 2 bases; nucleotides not matched to a gene: 6. The CDR3 runs 14 residues. The germline CDR1 and CDR2 sequences are MNHNY and SVGAGI (reference sequence). The CDR3 sequence is CASRHRGVTYEQYF. CDR3 nucleotides: TGTGCCAGCAGGCACAGGGGGGTAACCTACGAGCAGTACTTC.

The chain couples TRBV28 to TRBJ2-7; the D gene is possibly TRBD1 (6 bases). Deletions cut 7 bases from V and 2 bases from J, with 12 bases between. CDR1 MDHEN and CDR2 SYDVKM come from the germline V gene. The CDR3 spans 13 residues. CDR3 amino acids: CASTHGTPYEQYF. DNA for the CDR3: TGTGCCAGCACCCACGGGACACCCTACGAGCAGTACTTC.

V is TRBV6-6 and J is TRBJ1-4; D remains unclear. The germline V gene encodes CDR1 MNHNY and CDR2 SVGAGI (reference sequence). Trimming took 0 bases from V and 12 from J, leaving 14 bases between them. The CDR3 runs 14 residues. CDR3 in amino acids: CASSYSPTKRELFF. Written as DNA, the CDR3 is TGTGCCAGCAGTTACTCCCCAACCAAGAGGGAACTGTTTTTT.

The CDR3 bases are TGTGCCACGATCAGGGACAGGATTATTAATGAAAAACTGTTTTTT. Its translation is CATIRDRIINEKLFF. This chain links TRBV27 with TRBJ1-4; 8 nucleotides line up with TRBD1. V trimming: 10 bases; J trimming: 4 bases; junction bases outside the gene matches: 11. This CDR3 has 15 residues. Germline V lookup: CDR1 MNHEY, CDR2 SMNVEV (reference sequence).

The chain links TRBV6-5 to TRBJ2-2; 12 nucleotides match TRBD1. The CDR3 is made up of 16 amino acids. Germline CDR1 is MNHEY and CDR2 is SVGAGI. Trimming removed 2 bases from V and 4 bases from J; junction bases left unmatched: 2. CDR3 in DNA: TGTGCCAGCAGTTACCCGGGACAGGGGGCCACCGGGGAGCTGTTTTTT. It translates to CASSYPGQGATGELFF.

The V call is TRBV5-4, the J call TRBJ2-7, with TRBD2 matching 7 bases. V was pared by 3 bases and J by 3 bases, with 6 bases of the junction left unmatched. This CDR3 spans 14 amino acids. CDR1 is SGHNT, CDR2 YYREEE, per germline (reference sequence). Written as DNA, the CDR3 is TGTGCCAGCAGCTCTTCTAGCGGCCACTACGAGCAGTACTTC. Translating it yields CASSSSSGHYEQYF.

The chain uses TRBV6-4 and TRBJ1-5, with TRBD1 identical over 8 bases. Germline V gene lookup returns CDR1 MRHNA and CDR2 SNTAGT. The CDR3 sequence is 14 residues long. V shed 6 bases and J 7 bases; nucleotides not matched to a gene: 8. This chain's CDR3 is CASSPAGGAQPQHF. The DNA for the CDR3 is TGTGCCAGCAGCCCCGCAGGGGGCGCGCAGCCCCAGCATTTT.

The chain carries TRBV7-2 and TRBJ2-7, with 7 bases aligning to TRBD2. The germline gives CDR1 SGHTA, CDR2 FQGNSA. V lost 2 bases and J lost 1; bases outside the gene matches: 11. The CDR3 consists of 17 residues. CDR3 region: CASSLPPPGGRSYEQYF. The CDR3 DNA follows: TGTGCCAGCAGCTTACCCCCCCCTGGCGGGAGATCCTACGAGCAGTACTTC.

This sequence joins TRBV6-1 and TRBJ1-4; tentatively, D is TRBD1 (5 bases). V dropped 2 bases and J dropped 7 bases, with 17 bases sitting between them. This CDR3 spans 16 amino acids. CDR1 and CDR2 from the germline V gene are MNHNS and SASEGT. CDR3 amino acids: CASSEMGGQGSEKLFF. CDR3 in DNA: TGTGCCAGCAGTGAAATGGGCGGCCAGGGTAGTGAAAAACTGTTTTTT.

This clone came up once. The chain has TRBV2 and TRBJ2-7; 8 bases match TRBD2. Trimming took 2 bases from V and 4 from J; bases not matched to a gene: 7. CDR1 SNHLY and CDR2 FYNNEI come from the germline V gene. The CDR3 has 15 residues. The DNA of the CDR3 is TGTGCCAGCAGTGAAAGGGCTAGCGGGCTTTACGAGCAGTACTTC. The encoded protein is CASSERASGLYEQYF.

This rearrangement joins TRBV10-1 to TRBJ2-4, with D unresolved. The CDR3 totals 15 residues. Deletions cut 6 bases from V and 0 bases from J, with 12 bases between. Per germline, CDR1 WNHNN and CDR2 SYGVQD (reference sequence). The CDR3 nucleotides are TGCGCCAGCAGCGACGAAAGGCCAGCCAAAAACATTCAGTACTTC. As protein: CASSDERPAKNIQYF.

The chain combines TRBV7-3 with TRBJ1-2, with TRBD1 matching over 7 bases. The germline gives CDR1 SGHTA, CDR2 FQGTGA. The CDR3 consists of 16 residues. J was trimmed by 4 bases and V by 2 bases; bases with no gene match: 10. The CDR3 DNA sequence: TGTGCCAGCAGCTTAGCGTTCGGGAGACAGGGCTATGGCTACACCTTC. Translating gives CASSLAFGRQGYGYTF. Supplemented by reference TRBV7-3 and TRBJ1-2, the full variable domain reads GAGVSQTPSNKVTEKGKYVELRCDPISGHTALYWYRQSLGQGPEFLIYFQGTGAADDSGLPNDRFFAVRPEGSVSTLKIQRTERGDSAVYLCASSLAFGRQGYGYTFGSGTRLTVV.

The chain joins TRBV18 to TRBJ2-7; D unresolved. CDR3 size: 11 residues. CDR1 and CDR2 (germline): KGHSH, LQKENI. V lost 6 bases to trimming and J lost 2 bases, with 5 bases between them. The CDR3 region has the DNA TGTGCCAGCTCCGACACCTACGAGCAGTACTTC. Its translation is CASSDTYEQYF.

The chain employs TRBV27 and TRBJ2-1; D gene unclear. With 6 bases removed from V and 4 bases from J, the gap between germline ends came to 19 bases. Germline values: CDR1 MNHEY, CDR2 SMNVEV (reference sequence). The CDR3 has 16 residues. The CDR3 region is CASSPYTEVSYNEQFF. The CDR3, as DNA: TGTGCCAGCAGCCCTTATACAGAGGTGTCGTACAATGAGCAGTTCTTC.

V gene TRBV30 combines with J gene TRBJ2-7, with D tentatively TRBD1 or TRBD2 (5 bases each). Trimming removed 5 bases at V and 3 bases at J, with 14 bases between. The CDR3 runs 13 residues. CDR1 and CDR2 (germline): GTSNPN, SVGIG (reference sequence). CDR3 loop: CAWGRGPFYEQYF. The CDR3 DNA follows: TGTGCCTGGGGTCGGGGACCGTTCTACGAGCAGTACTTC.

The chain joins TRBV6-1 to TRBJ1-5; perhaps TRBD1 as D (5 bases). Germline-derived CDR1 and CDR2 are MNHNS and SASEGT. Between the trimmed V and J ends, which lost 4 bases and 5 bases, there was a span of 6 bases. CDR3 length: 12 amino acids. The CDR3 sequence: CASSVTDQPQHF. CDR3 DNA: TGTGCCAGCAGTGTGACAGATCAGCCCCAGCATTTT.